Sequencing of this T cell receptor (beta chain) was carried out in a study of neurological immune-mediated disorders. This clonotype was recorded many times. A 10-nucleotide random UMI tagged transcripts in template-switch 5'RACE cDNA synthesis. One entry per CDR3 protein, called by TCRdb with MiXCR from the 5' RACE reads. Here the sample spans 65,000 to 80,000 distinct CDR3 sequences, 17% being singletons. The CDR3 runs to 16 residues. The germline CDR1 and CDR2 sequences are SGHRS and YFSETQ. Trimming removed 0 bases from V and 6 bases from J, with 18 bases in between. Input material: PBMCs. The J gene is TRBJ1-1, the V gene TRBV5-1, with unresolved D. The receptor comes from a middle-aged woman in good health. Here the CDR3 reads CASSLADEVGSSEAFF. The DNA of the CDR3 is TGCGCCAGCAGCTTGGCCGATGAGGTTGGGAGCTCTGAAGCTTTCTTT.